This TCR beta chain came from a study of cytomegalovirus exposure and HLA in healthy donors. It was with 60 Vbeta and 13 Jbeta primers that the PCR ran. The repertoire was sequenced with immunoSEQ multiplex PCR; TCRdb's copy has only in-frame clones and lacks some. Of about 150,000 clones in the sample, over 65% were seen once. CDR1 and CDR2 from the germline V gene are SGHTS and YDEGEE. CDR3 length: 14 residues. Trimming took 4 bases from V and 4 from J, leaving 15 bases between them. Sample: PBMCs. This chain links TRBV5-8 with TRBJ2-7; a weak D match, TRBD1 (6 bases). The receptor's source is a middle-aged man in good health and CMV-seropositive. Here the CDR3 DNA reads TGTGCCAGCAGCAAGTCCGAGGACAGTTACGAGCAGTACTTC. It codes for CASSKSEDSYEQYF.